The entry below gives a single TCR beta chain sequence along with its context. The antigen remains unidentified. The CDR3 loop spans 14 amino acids. Germline CDR1 and CDR2: SGHRS and YFSETQ. Deletions cut 3 bases from V and 6 bases from J, with 14 bases between. This sample is part of a study of cytomegalovirus exposure and HLA in healthy donors. Study-level points and caveats: Whilst most TCR sequences proved rare, a subset of public TCRs occurred across many donors.

These donors counted as nominally healthy when sampled, but unrecorded immune exposures were likely. The PCR employed 60 Vbeta primers together with 13 Jbeta primers. The method was immunoSEQ multiplex PCR; TCRdb's version includes in-frame clones alone and lacks a portion of them. The data contain about 180,000 clones, approximately 81% of them singletons. Sequenced sample: PBMCs. The receptor comes from a woman in her 30s in good health and CMV-seronegative. V and J are TRBV5-1 and TRBJ2-3; D is unclear. CDR3 nucleotide sequence: TGCGCCAGCAGCTCCAGGTCCCTTCGGGATACGCAGTATTTT. This sequence encodes CASSSRSLRDTQYF.